Each of the 2 T cell receptor beta chains below was sequenced from the same sample in a study of blood T cell repertoires in COVID-19. Assay: immunoSEQ multiplex PCR; the TCRdb copy retains only in-frame clones and omits some. This table holds about 94,000 clones, about 87% found once. Sequencing used peripheral blood. These receptors were collected from a human donor with acute or convalescent COVID-19. The donor label of this sample is uncertain.

This rearrangement joins TRBV19 to TRBJ2-4, with TRBD2 matching over 7 bases. V was clipped by 6 bases and J by 0 bases; unmatched bases: 2. From germline, CDR1 is LNHDA and CDR2 SQIVND (reference sequence). This CDR3 has 14 amino acids. As DNA, the CDR3 is TGTGCCAGTAGAACGGGGGGAGCCAAAAACATTCAGTACTTC. Translation gives CASRTGGAKNIQYF. The entire variable domain, with the rest obtained from reference TRBV19 and TRBJ2-4, is as follows: DGGITQSPKYLFRKEGQNVTLSCEQNLNHDAMYWYRQDPGQGLRLIYYSQIVNDFQKGDIAEGYSVSREKKESFPLTVTSAQKNPTAFYLCASRTGGAKNIQYFGAGTRLSVL.

The rearrangement uses TRBV5-5 and TRBJ2-7, with 10 bases aligning to TRBD2. This CDR3 comprises 16 residues. With 5 bases clipped from V and 0 bases from J, the junction kept 8 bases outside the gene matches. The germline V gene has CDR1 SGHKS and CDR2 YYEKEE (reference sequence). CDR3 bases: TGTGCCAGCAGTAAGACTAGCGGGCAGAGCTCCTACGAGCAGTACTTC. This translates into CASSKTSGQSSYEQYF.